The 4 T cell receptor beta chains given below trace back to one sample, sequenced in a study of T cells expressing NK-cell markers. TCRdb reprocessed the 5' RACE reads and reports one entry per CDR3 protein, with no DNA. This table lists approximately 460,000 distinct CDR3 sequences. Input material: blood T cells: a sorted CD56 or NKG2C T cell subset, CD4+ or CD8+ T cells, or bulk PBMC T cells (not recorded which). Receptors were obtained from a woman aged 18 to 75 in good health.

This sequence joins TRBV11-3 and TRBJ2-1; TCRdb's D call, TRBD2, is unchecked because there is no DNA. This CDR3 spans 22 amino acids. The germline gives CDR1 SGHNT, CDR2 YENEEA. The CDR3 protein is CASSLVGVLTTSGLSSYNEQFF.

This chain connects TRBV29-1 to TRBJ2-7; lacking DNA, the TRBD1 call made by TCRdb goes unchecked. Germline CDR1 and CDR2: SQVTM and ANQGSEA. This CDR3 is 13 amino acids long. This CDR3 is CSVEGGVLREQYF.

The rearrangement uses TRBV10-3 and TRBJ1-4. Germline CDR1 and CDR2: ENHRY and SYGVKD. There are 13 residues in the CDR3. The CDR3 is CAHREGANEKLFF.

The chain carries TRBV12-3 or TRBV12-4 and TRBJ1-1; TCRdb lists TRBD1, though no DNA is available to test this call. This CDR3 region has 12 residues. The CDR3 reads CASTQGAGVAFF.